In this sample, the clone carrying this T cell receptor (beta chain) turned up many times. CDR1 and CDR2 from the germline V gene are SGHRS and YFSETQ. V was clipped by 4 bases and J by 1 base, with 14 bases between them. The CDR3 is 15 residues long. These data are taken from a study of Graves' ophthalmopathy and Graves' hyperthyroidism. Study summary: Peripheral blood samples were taken at initial diagnosis, before any treatment.

The stable label applied to hyperthyroidism with no ophthalmopathy within 18 months of follow-up. In this cohort, patients with other autoimmune diseases, uncontrolled infections, pregnancy or lactation were excluded. The sequenced template was RNA, covering the TCR beta CDR3 region. The authors performed first-round RT-PCR with HTBI primers and then a second-round multiplex PCR. In TCRdb, the multiplex PCR reads were re-called with MiXCR into one record per CDR3 protein. The sample lists a few hundred thousand distinct CDR3 sequences; more than 20% were seen once. This clonotype was sampled from a woman aged 18-30 years with stable Graves' hyperthyroidism. The gene calls are TRBV5-1 and TRBJ1-1; D possibly corresponds to TRBD1 (6 bases). The specimen was peripheral blood. As DNA, the CDR3 is TGCGCCAGCAGCACCTACAGGGCCGAGAACACTGAAGCTTTCTTT. Its translation: CASSTYRAENTEAFF.